This passage covers 23 T cell receptor beta chains from one sample sequenced in a study of blood T cells in healthy people across ages. PCR was performed a second time for about 7 to 11 cycles using a sample-barcoded 5' primer and a J-beta primer mix. TCRdb ran MiXCR on the 5' RACE reads and lists one entry per CDR3 protein. Among hundreds of thousands of distinct CDR3 sequences listed, 46% were seen once. Sequencing was carried out using blood. Receptor source: an elderly man in good health.

The chain uses TRBV30 and TRBJ1-6, with TRBD1 matching over 9 bases. J lost 5 bases, V lost 0 bases, and 8 bases had no gene match. The CDR3 sequence is 17 residues long. CDR1 and CDR2 from the germline V gene are GTSNPN and SVGIG (reference sequence). This CDR3 is CAWSVRAGTGNNSPLHF. DNA for the CDR3: TGTGCCTGGAGTGTACGAGCCGGGACAGGGAATAATTCACCCCTCCACTTT.

This clonotype was seen repeatedly, ten times or more. V is TRBV3-1 and J is TRBJ2-3; 8 nucleotides agree with TRBD2. Germline V lookup: CDR1 LGHDT, CDR2 YNNKEL (reference sequence). The CDR3 sequence is 15 residues long. After removal of 2 bases from V and 0 bases from J, the junction contained 1 base not matched to a gene. The CDR3 reads CASSQRLASTDTQYF. In DNA, the CDR3 is TGTGCCAGCAGCCAAAGACTAGCGAGCACAGATACGCAGTATTTT.

Comments on this clonotype: Being one base from a much bigger clone, this may be a read error. The chain employs TRBV29-1 and TRBJ2-4; D gene ambiguous. The J call may not be correct, given that the DNA end is closer to TRBJ2-5. The CDR3 is made up of 14 amino acids. The V gene's germline CDR1 is SQVTM and CDR2 ANQGSEA. The chain's CDR3 is CCVAQTTWSETQYF. The CDR3 nucleotides are TGCTGCGTTGCCCAGACCACGTGGAGCGAGACCCAGTACTTC.

V gene TRBV4-3 combines with J gene TRBJ2-5, with D possibly matching TRBD2 (6 bases). Germline assignment: CDR1 LGHNA and CDR2 YSLEER. The CDR3 length is 13 residues. With 1 base removed from V and 11 bases from J, the gap between germline ends came to 14 bases. CDR3 in amino acids: CASSQGTSGEQYF. CDR3 bases: TGCGCCAGCAGCCAAGGAACCTCGGGGGAGCAGTACTTC.

The chain couples TRBV6-6 to TRBJ2-7; 12 nucleotides line up with TRBD2. J gave up 0 bases and V 5 bases, and 5 bases lay outside the gene matches. The CDR3 consists of 16 residues. Looked up from germline, CDR1 is MNHNY and CDR2 is SVGAGI (reference sequence). DNA of the CDR3: TGTGCCAGCAGTCCGAAGACTAGCGGGGGCTCCTACGAGCAGTACTTC. Its translation is CASSPKTSGGSYEQYF.

The rearrangement joins TRBV24-1 to TRBJ2-3, with D perhaps TRBD1 (5 bases). Germline CDR1 KGHDR, CDR2 SFDVKD. V was pared by 4 bases and J by 10 bases, with 8 bases between. This CDR3 is 11 amino acids long. CDR3 region: CATSEQAAQYF. The CDR3 coding sequence is TGTGCCACCAGTGAACAGGCAGCGCAGTATTTT.

This chain connects TRBV7-2 to TRBJ2-5; 10 positions agree with TRBD2. The CDR3 has 16 residues. V gave up 5 bases and J gave up 5 bases; unmatched junction bases: 11. CDR1 SGHTA and CDR2 FQGNSA come from the germline V gene. The CDR3: CASSVDLAGARETQYF. The CDR3 DNA follows: TGTGCCAGCAGCGTCGATCTAGCGGGAGCGAGGGAGACCCAGTACTTC.

V is TRBV7-9 and J is TRBJ2-7; D gene ambiguous. The germline CDR1 and CDR2 sequences are SEHNR and FQNEAQ (reference sequence). V gave up 7 bases and J gave up 7 bases, with 14 bases separating them. CDR3 length: 12 residues. The CDR3 DNA sequence: TGTGCCAGCACCTCGGGTCCGAATGAGCAGTACTTC. Translated, it gives CASTSGPNEQYF.

The gene calls are TRBV20-1 and TRBJ1-6; D remains unclear. The CDR3 runs 13 residues. Germline CDR1 DFQATT, CDR2 SNEGSKA (reference sequence). Trimming shortened V by 2 bases and J by 10 bases, and 12 bases separated the two germline ends. The CDR3 sequence is CSARRGVGSPLHF. As DNA, the CDR3 is TGCAGTGCTAGACGCGGAGTAGGGTCACCCCTCCACTTT.

This clonotype was detected many times. The chain has TRBV29-1 and TRBJ2-7; TRBD2 aligns across 9 bases. V trimming: 4 bases; J trimming: 0 bases; junction bases outside the gene matches: 1. Per the germline V gene, CDR1 is SQVTM and CDR2 is ANQGSEA. This CDR3 spans 13 amino acids. The CDR3 region has the DNA TGCAGCGTTGGGACTAGCGACTCCTACGAGCAGTACTTC. It specifies CSVGTSDSYEQYF.

The chain joins TRBV7-2 to TRBJ2-1; the D gene is possibly TRBD2 (6 bases). V lost 4 bases and J 4 bases, leaving 14 bases between the germline ends. From germline, CDR1 is SGHTA and CDR2 FQGNSA. This CDR3 has 15 residues. CDR3 amino acids: CASSSDASGYNEQFF. The CDR3 nucleotides are TGTGCCAGCAGCTCGGACGCGAGCGGGTACAATGAGCAGTTCTTC.

About this clonotype itself: This clone may be a read error of a much larger clone one base away. The chain uses TRBV12-3 or TRBV12-4 and TRBJ2-7; TRBD1 might be the D (5 bases). The CDR3 is made up of 14 amino acids. V gave up 3 bases and J gave up 12 bases, with 21 bases separating them. CDR3 sequence (DNA): TGTGCCAGCAGTTTCCAGGGAAACCAAGAGACCCGGTACTTC. Translating gives CASSFQGNQETRYF.

V and J are TRBV6-2 or TRBV6-3 and TRBJ2-3; D is unresolved. The CDR3 contains 19 residues. V was trimmed by 2 bases and J by 5 bases, leaving 26 bases between them. Germline CDR1 reads MNHEY; CDR2 reads SVGEGT. Written as DNA, the CDR3 is TGTGCCAGCAGTTACCCCCCGAGGACGGACGCCGCCCTCAAAGATACGCAGTATTTT. Protein: CASSYPPRTDAALKDTQYF.

V gene TRBV7-2 combines with J gene TRBJ1-1, with unresolved D. The V and J ends lost 5 bases and 2 bases respectively, with 9 bases between them. There are 13 residues in the CDR3. The germline V gene encodes CDR1 SGHTA and CDR2 FQGNSA. CDR3 sequence: CASSPRINTEAFF. The DNA of the CDR3 is TGTGCCAGCAGCCCCCGGATAAACACTGAAGCTTTCTTT.

This chain joins TRBV6-6 and TRBJ2-5, with D perhaps matching TRBD2 (6 bases). CDR3 length: 16 amino acids. Trimming cost V 5 bases and J 11 bases, with 27 bases left between them. Germline V lookup: CDR1 MNHNY, CDR2 SVGAGI (reference sequence). The DNA of the CDR3 is TGTGCCAGCAGTCCCCCGGGGACTCCTGTTCAGGGCGGGCAGTACTTC. This codes for CASSPPGTPVQGGQYF.

This clonotype has a handful of counts. The V call is TRBV20-1, the J call TRBJ2-3; D might be TRBD1 (5 bases). CDR1 and CDR2 (germline): DFQATT, SNEGSKA (reference sequence). CDR3 length: 12 amino acids. The V and J ends lost 5 bases and 5 bases respectively, with 11 bases between them. CDR3: CSAHQGLDTQYF. For the CDR3, the DNA is TGCAGTGCTCACCAGGGTTTAGATACGCAGTATTTT.

This clonotype occurred a few times. V is TRBV7-9 and J is TRBJ2-7, with a possible D match to TRBD2 (5 bases). The J call could be wrong; TRBJ2-5 is a better fit for the DNA end. The CDR3 contains 13 residues. Germline CDR1 reads SEHNR; CDR2 reads FQNEAQ (reference sequence). CDR3 residues: CASSWGWRETQYF. Written as DNA, the CDR3 is TGTGCCAGCAGCTGGGGTTGGAGGGAGACCCAGTACTTC.

The chain is built from TRBV7-8 and TRBJ2-1; D is possibly TRBD2 (6 bases). The CDR3 spans 15 residues. Germline-derived CDR1 and CDR2 are SGHVS and FQNEAQ. Trimming left V 2 bases short and J 8 bases short, with 16 bases between. The CDR3 nucleotides are TGTGCCAGCAGCTTAAACGCGGGGTATGGAGATGAGCAGTTCTTC. Translated: CASSLNAGYGDEQFF.

The gene calls are TRBV28 and TRBJ1-5; tentative D call: TRBD1 (6 bases). Germline V gene data show CDR1 as MDHEN and CDR2 as SYDVKM. The CDR3 is 16 amino acids. Trimming took 5 bases from V and 0 from J, leaving 14 bases between them. The CDR3 nucleotides read TGTGCCAGCAGTCCGCTAAACAGGGATAGCAATCAGCCCCAGCATTTT. Its translation: CASSPLNRDSNQPQHF.

This clonotype was seen a few times. The chain links TRBV7-2 to TRBJ2-5, with no clear D. Germline V gives CDR1 SGHTA, CDR2 FQGNSA. CDR3 length: 14 amino acids. V dropped 4 bases and J dropped 2 bases, with 11 bases sitting between them. CDR3 in DNA: TGTGCCAGCAGCTCGAGAGAACAACAAGAGACCCAGTACTTC. It specifies CASSSREQQETQYF. Together with reference TRBV7-2 and TRBJ2-5, the CDR3 gives the full variable domain: GAGVSQSPSNKVTEKGKDVELRCDPISGHTALYWYRQSLGQGLEFLIYFQGNSAPDKSGLPSDRFSAERTGGSVSTLTIQRTQQEDSAVYLCASSSREQQETQYFGPGTRLLVL.

In its sample, this clonotype was seen many times. The chain combines TRBV5-4 with TRBJ2-7; 12 positions match TRBD2. The CDR3 is 15 residues long. V lost 5 bases, J lost 2 bases, and 5 bases stayed unmatched. Germline V gives CDR1 SGHNT, CDR2 YYREEE (reference sequence). The CDR3 protein is CASSLASGRAYEQYF. The CDR3 DNA follows: TGTGCCAGCAGTTTAGCTAGCGGGAGGGCCTACGAGCAGTACTTC.

The V call is TRBV6-5, the J call TRBJ1-5, with D unresolved. The CDR3 runs to 13 residues. Between the trimmed V and J ends, which lost 0 bases and 7 bases, there was a span of 7 bases. Germline CDR1 reads MNHEY; CDR2 reads SVGAGI. CDR3 sequence: CASSYSVGQPQHF. The CDR3 coding sequence is TGTGCCAGCAGTTACTCGGTAGGCCAGCCCCAGCATTTT.

This clonotype was picked up a small number of times. The genes are TRBV20-1 and TRBJ2-4; D gene uncertain. Germline assignment: CDR1 DFQATT and CDR2 SNEGSKA (reference sequence). The CDR3 extends over 11 amino acids. The ends were cut back, 3 bases at V and 8 bases at J, with 8 bases in the middle. In DNA form, the CDR3 reads TGCAGTGCTAGCTTACCCGACATTCAGTACTTC. It yields the protein CSASLPDIQYF.